These 29 T cell receptor beta chains share one sample of origin, sequenced in a study of blood T cells in healthy people across ages. Together with a sample-barcoded 5' primer, a J-beta primer mix was included in a second PCR lasting about 7 to 11 cycles. Each CDR3 protein gets one entry after TCRdb re-called the 5' RACE reads with MiXCR. The sample includes hundreds of thousands of distinct CDR3 sequences, 40% to 50% of them seen just once. Input material: blood. All receptors come from a man in his sixties in good health.

J is TRBJ2-5 and V is TRBV10-3; 8 nucleotides match TRBD1. The assigned J gene may be wrong: the sequence end matches TRBJ2-7 better. The V gene's germline CDR1 is ENHRY and CDR2 SYGVKD. CDR3 length: 14 residues. DNA for the CDR3: TGTGCCATCAGCACCGGGACAGGTGTTTCCGAGCAGTACTTC. Residues: CAISTGTGVSEQYF.

This clonotype was picked up a small number of times. The genes are TRBV6-6 and TRBJ2-3; D ambiguous. From germline, CDR1 is MNHNY and CDR2 SVGAGI (reference sequence). The V and J ends lost 5 bases and 4 bases respectively, with 10 bases between them. The CDR3 consists of 13 residues. In DNA, the CDR3 is TGTGCCAGCAGTGGGGTTGCGGCAGATACGCAGTATTTT. Protein: CASSGVAADTQYF.

This clonotype occurred a few times. The chain carries TRBV4-3 and TRBJ2-1; TRBD1 aligns across 9 bases. V shed 4 bases and J 7 bases; nucleotides not matched to a gene: 8. CDR3 size: 15 residues. Germline V gene sequence: CDR1 LGHNA, CDR2 YSLEER. The DNA of the CDR3 is TGCGCCAGCAGCCTCGGGACAGGGAACAAGAATGAGCAGTTCTTC. This encodes CASSLGTGNKNEQFF.

The CDR3 DNA reads TGCAGTGCTAGAGGGTACAGGGCGAATGAGCAGTTCTTC. It specifies CSARGYRANEQFF. The V and J genes are TRBV20-1 and TRBJ2-1; possibly TRBD1 for D (6 bases). The CDR3 consists of 13 residues. Germline-derived CDR1 and CDR2 are DFQATT and SNEGSKA (reference sequence). Trimming removed 1 base at V and 7 bases at J, with 11 bases between.

This sequence joins TRBV4-3 and TRBJ2-5, with D possibly being TRBD2 (6 bases). The germline V and J ends were trimmed by 0 bases and 1 base, with 9 bases remaining between them. The germline V gene has CDR1 LGHNA and CDR2 YSLEER. This CDR3 comprises 15 residues. The CDR3 here is CASSQERGTQETQYF. The CDR3, as DNA: TGCGCCAGCAGCCAAGAACGGGGGACCCAAGAGACCCAGTACTTC.

J is TRBJ2-5 and V is TRBV11-2; 7 nucleotides agree with TRBD2. CDR1 is SGHAT and CDR2 is FQNNGV in the germline V gene. The length of the CDR3 is 14 residues. The V gene end was trimmed by 5 bases and the J gene end by 3 bases; junction bases not matched to a gene: 6. The CDR3 here is CASSRLGGEETQYF. The CDR3 coding sequence is TGTGCCAGCAGCAGACTGGGGGGGGAAGAGACCCAGTACTTC.

In this sample, this clonotype turned up a few times. V and J are TRBV28 and TRBJ2-1, with TRBD1 matching 7 bases. The CDR3 totals 14 residues. V dropped 4 bases and J dropped 15; count of bases not matched to a gene: 15. Germline V gives CDR1 MDHEN, CDR2 SYDVKM. CDR3 sequence reads: CASSYPGDSFGRFF. DNA of the CDR3: TGTGCCAGCAGTTATCCCGGGGACAGCTTTGGGCGGTTCTTC. The variable domain in full, completed from reference TRBV28 and TRBJ2-1, reads DVKVTQSSRYLVKRTGEKVFLECVQDMDHENMFWYRQDPGLGLRLIYFSYDVKMKEKGDIPEGYSVSREKKERFSLILESASTNQTSMYLCASSYPGDSFGRFFGPGTRLTVL.

The chain links TRBV6-6 to TRBJ2-3, with a possible D match to TRBD1 (5 bases). V shed 6 bases and J shed 3 bases, with 13 bases lying between them. Germline V gene data show CDR1 as MNHNY and CDR2 as SVGAGI (reference sequence). This CDR3 region has 14 residues. CDR3 sequence (DNA): TGTGCCAGCAGCCACCTAGGGGTGACAGATACGCAGTATTTT. It codes for CASSHLGVTDTQYF.

This clonotype was recorded a few times. The rearrangement uses TRBV6-5 and TRBJ2-7; no firm D call. CDR1 is MNHEY, CDR2 SVGAGI, per germline. The V end was cut by 4 bases, the J end by 5 bases, with 6 bases between. The CDR3 spans 11 residues. DNA of the CDR3: TGTGCCAGCAGTTTTCAACACGAGCAGTACTTC. The encoded protein is CASSFQHEQYF.

The rearrangement links TRBV6-2 or TRBV6-3 to TRBJ2-3; 8 bases agree with TRBD2. The V segment lost 8 bases and the J segment 0 bases; nucleotides outside the gene matches: 16. Germline loops: CDR1 MNHEY, CDR2 SVGEGT. The CDR3 totals 18 residues. CDR3 in amino acids: CASQSGGGRLWSTDTQYF. Written as DNA, the CDR3 is TGTGCCAGCCAGAGTGGCGGGGGGCGCCTCTGGAGCACAGATACGCAGTATTTT.

This clonotype was observed a few times. The chain uses TRBV28 and TRBJ2-1, with a tentative D call TRBD2 (5 bases). This CDR3 has 14 amino acids. From germline, CDR1 is MDHEN and CDR2 SYDVKM. V lost 5 bases and J lost 4, with 12 bases in between. This CDR3 is CASSLHSAYNEQFF. The CDR3, as DNA: TGTGCCAGCAGTCTCCATAGCGCGTACAATGAGCAGTTCTTC.

The rearrangement links TRBV18 to TRBJ2-1, with 16 positions matching TRBD2. CDR1 KGHSH and CDR2 LQKENI come from the germline V gene. Trimming took 3 bases from V and 6 from J; bases not matched to a gene: 5. CDR3 length equals 17 residues. CDR3 nucleotides: TGTGCCAGCTCACCGGGACTAGCGGGGGGGCCAGCCAATGAGCAGTTCTTC. Translation: CASSPGLAGGPANEQFF.

The CDR3 protein is CASRLTPGLVKPQETQYF. DNA for the CDR3: TGTGCCAGCAGACTCACCCCGGGACTAGTGAAACCTCAAGAGACCCAGTACTTC. This chain connects TRBV12-1 to TRBJ2-5; the DNA was not compared with TRBD2, the D call given in the table. TRBV12-1 is shown as a pseudogene. The CDR3 is 18 residues long.

As to this clonotype: It may be a read error: a sequence one base away is much more abundant. J is TRBJ2-7 and V is TRBV6-6, with 7 bases fitting TRBD2. Per the germline V gene, CDR1 is MNHNY and CDR2 is SVGAGI (reference sequence). J gave up 4 bases and V 6 bases, and 18 bases lay outside the gene matches. The CDR3 loop spans 17 amino acids. This chain's CDR3 is CASRQTSEGAGFYEQYF. The DNA of the CDR3 is TGTGCCAGCAGGCAAACCTCGGAAGGAGCGGGGTTTTACGAGCAGTACTTC.

V is TRBV6-2 or TRBV6-3 and J is TRBJ1-2; 7 positions agree with TRBD1. The CDR3 has 15 residues. Unmatched junction bases numbered 12, after V lost 8 bases and J lost 3 bases. Germline V gives CDR1 MNHEY, CDR2 SVGEGT. CDR3 amino acids: CASADPGTAYYGYTF. CDR3 DNA: TGTGCCAGCGCCGACCCCGGGACAGCTTACTATGGCTACACCTTC.

In its sample, this clonotype was seen once. This sequence joins TRBV27 and TRBJ2-7, with TRBD1 matching 7 bases. Germline V gene data show CDR1 as MNHEY and CDR2 as SMNVEV (reference sequence). The CDR3 consists of 15 residues. With 4 bases clipped from V and 1 base from J, the junction kept 7 bases outside the gene matches. CDR3 coding DNA: TGTGCCAGCAGTTCCGACAGGGCCAGGTCCTACGAGCAGTACTTC. It yields the protein CASSSDRARSYEQYF.

This chain links TRBV5-5 with TRBJ2-7, with TRBD1 matching over 9 bases. J lost 3 bases, V lost 7 bases, and 11 bases had no gene match. The CDR3 is 15 amino acids. The germline CDR1 and CDR2 sequences are SGHKS and YYEKEE (reference sequence). CDR3 DNA sequence: TGTGCCAGCGCCAGCACACAGGGGGCCAACTACGAGCAGTACTTC. Amino acids: CASASTQGANYEQYF.

The chain combines TRBV9 with TRBJ1-6; 11 positions match TRBD1. Germline V gene lookup returns CDR1 SGDLS and CDR2 YYNGEE. After removal of 3 bases from V and 10 bases from J, the junction contained 6 bases not matched to a gene. This CDR3 has 15 amino acids. The CDR3 DNA is TGTGCCAGCAGCGAGGACAGGGGGCGGGACTCACCCCTCCACTTT. Its protein product is CASSEDRGRDSPLHF.

The chain recombines TRBV7-2 with TRBJ1-2, with TRBD1 as a possible D gene (5 bases). Trimming took 5 bases from V and 2 from J, leaving 12 bases between them. Germline assignment: CDR1 SGHTA and CDR2 FQGNSA. The CDR3 runs 14 residues. CDR3 in amino acids: CASSPGLQNYGYTF. CDR3 coding DNA: TGTGCCAGCAGCCCGGGACTGCAGAACTATGGCTACACCTTC.

The V and J genes are TRBV20-1 and TRBJ1-6; 12 bases agree with TRBD1. The CDR3 runs 15 residues. Trimming took 4 bases from V and 10 from J; bases not matched to a gene: 8. The germline gives CDR1 DFQATT, CDR2 SNEGSKA (reference sequence). The CDR3: CSAKGDRGLESPLHF. The DNA of the CDR3 is TGCAGTGCTAAAGGGGACAGGGGGCTAGAATCACCCCTCCACTTT.

The V gene is TRBV25-1, the J gene TRBJ2-7; 12 bases agree with TRBD1. The J segment lost 5 bases and the V segment lost 5 bases, leaving 7 bases of the junction unmatched. Germline V gives CDR1 MGHDK, CDR2 SYGVNS. CDR3 length equals 15 residues. CDR3 nucleotide sequence: TGTGCCAGCAGTAAAATCGGGACAGGGGGCCACGAGCAGTACTTC. Residues: CASSKIGTGGHEQYF.

The table lists this clonotype with a count of one. V usage is TRBV4-1 and J usage is TRBJ2-1; D could derive from TRBD1 or TRBD2 (6 bases each). The DNA end is more similar to TRBJ2-7, so the J call may be wrong. The CDR3 runs to 16 residues. Germline values: CDR1 MGHRA, CDR2 YSYEKL. The CDR3 spells CASSQVGGPGYNEQYF. CDR3 DNA: TGCGCCAGCAGCCAAGTTGGGGGGCCGGGCTACAATGAGCAGTACTTC.

CDR3 bases: TGTGCCAGCCTTTCCGAACAGGCCACAGATACGCAGTATTTT. Its translation: CASLSEQATDTQYF. The chain combines TRBV2 with TRBJ2-3, with D possibly matching TRBD1 (5 bases). CDR1 is SNHLY and CDR2 is FYNNEI in the germline V gene. This CDR3 comprises 14 residues. Trimming shortened V by 8 bases and J by 2 bases, and 14 bases separated the two germline ends.

With respect to this clonotype: Its ends do not fully match the called genes, so a read error is possible. The chain carries TRBV29-1 and TRBJ1-5; D unclear. The germline gives CDR1 SQVTM, CDR2 ANQGSEA. This CDR3 has 13 amino acids. CDR3 loop: CSGEPGHNQPQHF. The CDR3, as DNA: TGCAGCGGTGAGCCGGGCCACAATCAGCCCCAGCACTTT.

V is TRBV5-3 and J is TRBJ2-3; tentative D call: TRBD1 (6 bases). TRBV5-3 is known as an ORF, though its function is uncertain. V was pared by 4 bases and J by 5 bases, with 11 bases between. This CDR3 is 13 amino acids long. DNA of the CDR3: TGTGCCAGAAGCCGGCACAGGGAAGATACGCAGTATTTT. The encoded protein is CARSRHREDTQYF.

This clonotype was observed a few times. V usage is TRBV20-1 and J usage is TRBJ2-7, with a tentative D call TRBD1 (7 bases). This CDR3 has 14 residues. Trimming removed 6 bases at V and 3 bases at J, with 18 bases between. Per the germline V gene, CDR1 is DFQATT and CDR2 is SNEGSKA (reference sequence). Written as DNA, the CDR3 is TGCAGTGCCAACCCTGGGCAGGGGGGCTACGAGCAGTACTTC. Translated: CSANPGQGGYEQYF.

V usage is TRBV5-1 and J usage is TRBJ2-4; TRBD2 matches 7 bases. Per the germline V gene, CDR1 is SGHRS and CDR2 is YFSETQ. The length of the CDR3 is 12 residues. V trimming: 5 bases; J trimming: 15 bases; junction bases outside the gene matches: 11. The CDR3 region has the DNA TGCGCCAGCAGGGGGGGGGACTACCCTCCGTACTTC. This gives the protein CASRGGDYPPYF.

J is TRBJ2-3 and V is TRBV10-3; 8 nucleotides match TRBD2. CDR1 and CDR2 from the germline V gene are ENHRY and SYGVKD. V lost 6 bases to trimming and J lost 3 bases; unmatched junction nucleotides: 2. CDR3 length equals 13 residues. CDR3 residues: CAISGGATDTQYF. In DNA form, the CDR3 reads TGTGCCATCAGCGGGGGGGCGACAGATACGCAGTATTTT.

This chain connects TRBV25-1 to TRBJ2-4; no clear D. Trimming pared 2 bases from V and 2 bases from J, leaving 7 bases between. This CDR3 comprises 14 residues. Germline CDR1 and CDR2: MGHDK and SYGVNS. The CDR3 spells CASSEHGSKNIQYF. In DNA form, the CDR3 reads TGTGCCAGCAGTGAACACGGGTCCAAAAACATTCAGTACTTC.